This TCR beta chain was recovered during a study of cytomegalovirus exposure and HLA in healthy donors. Study outcomes and limitations: Analyzed later, association rates of TCRs varied across HLA loci, with DRB1 most and HLA-C fewest. In a later analysis, V- and J-gene trimming of beta chains associated with a DCLRE1C missense variant, replicated independently.

CDR1 GTSNPN and CDR2 SVGIG come from the germline V gene (reference sequence). This CDR3 region has 13 residues. Trimming left V 0 bases short and J 8 bases short, with 11 bases between. On this clone itself: Its antigen is unknown.

PCR employed 60 Vbeta and 13 Jbeta primers. Using immunoSEQ multiplex PCR, the repertoire was profiled, and TCRdb retains in-frame clones only, with some absent. This sample contains 85,000 to 90,000 clones. Sequencing input: PBMCs. The origin of this receptor is a man aged 45-65 years in good health and CMV-seropositive. V is TRBV30 and J is TRBJ1-5, with D hard to call. The CDR3 coding sequence is TGTGCCTGGAGTGTAGGTTTCGGGAAGCCCCAGCATTTT. Translated, it gives CAWSVGFGKPQHF.